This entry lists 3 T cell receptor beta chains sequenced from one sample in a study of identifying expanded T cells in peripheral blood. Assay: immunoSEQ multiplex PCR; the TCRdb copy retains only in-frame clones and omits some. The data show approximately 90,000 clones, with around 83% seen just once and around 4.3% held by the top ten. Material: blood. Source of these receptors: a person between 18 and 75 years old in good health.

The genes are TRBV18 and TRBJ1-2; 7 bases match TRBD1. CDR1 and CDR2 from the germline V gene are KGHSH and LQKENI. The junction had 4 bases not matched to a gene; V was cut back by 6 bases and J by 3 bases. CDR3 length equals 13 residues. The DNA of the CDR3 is TGTGCCAGCTCTCCTGACAGGGACTATGGCTACACCTTC. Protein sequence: CASSPDRDYGYTF.

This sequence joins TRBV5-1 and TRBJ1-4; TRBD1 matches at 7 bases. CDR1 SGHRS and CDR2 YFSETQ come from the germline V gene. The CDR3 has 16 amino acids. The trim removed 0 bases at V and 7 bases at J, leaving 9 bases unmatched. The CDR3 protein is CASSLANRQGGEKLFF. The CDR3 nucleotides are TGCGCCAGCAGCTTGGCCAATAGACAGGGCGGTGAAAAACTGTTTTTT.

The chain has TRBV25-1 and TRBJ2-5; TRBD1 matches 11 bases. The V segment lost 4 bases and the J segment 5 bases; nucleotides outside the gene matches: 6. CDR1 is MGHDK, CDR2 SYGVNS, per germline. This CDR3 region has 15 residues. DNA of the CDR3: TGTGCCAGCAGTGGGCGGACAGGGGGCTTGGAGACCCAGTACTTC. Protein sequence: CASSGRTGGLETQYF.